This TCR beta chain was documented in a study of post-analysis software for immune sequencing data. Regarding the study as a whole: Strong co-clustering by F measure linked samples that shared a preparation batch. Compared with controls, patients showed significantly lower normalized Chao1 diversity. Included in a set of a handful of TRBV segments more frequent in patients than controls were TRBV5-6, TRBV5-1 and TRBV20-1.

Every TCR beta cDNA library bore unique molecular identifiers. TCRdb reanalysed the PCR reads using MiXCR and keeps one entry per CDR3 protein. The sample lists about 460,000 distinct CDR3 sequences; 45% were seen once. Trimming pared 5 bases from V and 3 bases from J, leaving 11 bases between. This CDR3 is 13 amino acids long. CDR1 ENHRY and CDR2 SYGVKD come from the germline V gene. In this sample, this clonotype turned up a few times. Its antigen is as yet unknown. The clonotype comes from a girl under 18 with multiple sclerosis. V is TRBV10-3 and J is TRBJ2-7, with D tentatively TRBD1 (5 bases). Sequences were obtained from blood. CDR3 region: CAISLGQGYEQYF. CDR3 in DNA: TGTGCCATCAGTCTAGGGCAGGGCTACGAGCAGTACTTC.